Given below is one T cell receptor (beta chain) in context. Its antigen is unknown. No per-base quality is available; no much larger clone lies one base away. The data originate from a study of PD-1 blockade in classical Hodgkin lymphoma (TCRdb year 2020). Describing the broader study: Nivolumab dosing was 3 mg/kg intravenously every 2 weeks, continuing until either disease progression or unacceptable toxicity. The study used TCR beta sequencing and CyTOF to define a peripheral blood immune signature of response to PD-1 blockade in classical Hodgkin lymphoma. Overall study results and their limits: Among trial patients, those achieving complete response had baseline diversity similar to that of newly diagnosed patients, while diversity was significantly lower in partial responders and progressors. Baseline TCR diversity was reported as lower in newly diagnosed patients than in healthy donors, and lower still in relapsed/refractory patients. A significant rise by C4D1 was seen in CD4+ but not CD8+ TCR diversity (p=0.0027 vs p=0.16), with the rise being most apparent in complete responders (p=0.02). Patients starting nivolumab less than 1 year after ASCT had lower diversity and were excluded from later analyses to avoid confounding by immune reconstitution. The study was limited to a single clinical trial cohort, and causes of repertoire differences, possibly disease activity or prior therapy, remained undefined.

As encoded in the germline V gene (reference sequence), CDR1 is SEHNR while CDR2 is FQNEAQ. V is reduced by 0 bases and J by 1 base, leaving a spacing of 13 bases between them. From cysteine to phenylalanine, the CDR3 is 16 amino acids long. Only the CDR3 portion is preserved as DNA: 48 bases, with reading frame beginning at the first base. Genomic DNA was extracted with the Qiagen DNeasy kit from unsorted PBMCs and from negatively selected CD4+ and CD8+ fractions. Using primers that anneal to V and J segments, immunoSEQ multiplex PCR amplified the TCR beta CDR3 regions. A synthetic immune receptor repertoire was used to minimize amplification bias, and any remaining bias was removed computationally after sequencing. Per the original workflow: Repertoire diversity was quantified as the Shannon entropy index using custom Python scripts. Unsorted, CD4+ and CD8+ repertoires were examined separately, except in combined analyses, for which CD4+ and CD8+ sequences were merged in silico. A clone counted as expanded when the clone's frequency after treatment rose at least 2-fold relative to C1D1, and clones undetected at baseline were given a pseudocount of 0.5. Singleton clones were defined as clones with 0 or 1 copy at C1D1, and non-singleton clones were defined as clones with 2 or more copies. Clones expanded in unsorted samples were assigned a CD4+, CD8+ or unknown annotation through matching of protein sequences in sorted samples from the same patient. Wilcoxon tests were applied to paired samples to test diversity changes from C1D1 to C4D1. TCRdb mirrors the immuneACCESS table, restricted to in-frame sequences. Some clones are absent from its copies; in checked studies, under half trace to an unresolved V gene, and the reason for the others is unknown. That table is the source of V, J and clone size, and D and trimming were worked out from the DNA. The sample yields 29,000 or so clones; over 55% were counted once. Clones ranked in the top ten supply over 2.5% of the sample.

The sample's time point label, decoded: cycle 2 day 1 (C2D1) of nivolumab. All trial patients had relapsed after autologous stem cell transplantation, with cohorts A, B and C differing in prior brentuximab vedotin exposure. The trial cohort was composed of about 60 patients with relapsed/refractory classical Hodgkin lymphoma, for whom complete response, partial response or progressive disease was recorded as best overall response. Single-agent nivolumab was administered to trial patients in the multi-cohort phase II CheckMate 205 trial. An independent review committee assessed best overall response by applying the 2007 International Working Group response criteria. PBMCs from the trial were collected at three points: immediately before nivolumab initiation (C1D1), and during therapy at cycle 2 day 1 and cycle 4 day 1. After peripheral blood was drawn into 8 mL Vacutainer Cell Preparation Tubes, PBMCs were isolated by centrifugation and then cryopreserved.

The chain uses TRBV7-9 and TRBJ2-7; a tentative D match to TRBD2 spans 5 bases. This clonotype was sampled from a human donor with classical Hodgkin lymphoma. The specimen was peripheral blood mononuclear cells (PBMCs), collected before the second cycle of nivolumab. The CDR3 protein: CASSLAAGQSSYEQYF. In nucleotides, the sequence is TGTGCCAGCAGCTTAGCCGCGGGCCAAAGTTCCTACGAGCAGTACTTC.